The rows below give T cell receptor beta chains drawn from one sample of a study of lymphopenia after photon versus proton radiotherapy. The table came from immunoSEQ multiplex PCR; TCRdb's copy has only in-frame clones and leaves some out. The data show fewer than 65,000 clones, with approximately 84% seen just once and around 2.1% held by the top ten. Sequencing used peripheral blood, obtained from a patient treated with photon-based radiotherapy. The receptors stem from a middle-aged man with gastric cancer. The CDR3 runs from the conserved cysteine through the conserved F or W. Fields, in order: CDR3 DNA, CDR3 protein, V gene, clone size, D gene, J gene. D genes are given only for firm matches. Clone size is stated in some rows and not others, as once, few, many or a class when expanded.

TGCGCCAGCAGCTTGAAAGCGGGGCAGGGGGCTGGATGGAGTGAAGCTTTCTTT	CASSLKAGQGAGWSEAFF	TRBV5-1	once	TRBD1	TRBJ1-1
TGTGCCAGCAGCCAAGATGGGGCAGGGGACACTGAAGCTTTCTTT	CASSQDGAGDTEAFF	TRBV4-2	few	.	TRBJ1-1
TGTGCCAGCAGCTTAGGGTCCTACAATGAGCAGTTCTTC	CASSLGSYNEQFF	TRBV7-2	.	.	TRBJ2-1
TGCGCCAGCAGCCAAAGAACGGGTCCCTCAGGCGAGCTGTTTTTT	CASSQRTGPSGELFF	TRBV4-1	.	.	TRBJ2-2
TGTGCCTGGAGTTTGGGCGGGCCTGAAGCTTTCTTT	CAWSLGGPEAFF	TRBV30	.	.	TRBJ1-1
TGCGCCAGCAGCCAAGTAGGGACAGTCACAGATACGCAGTATTTT	CASSQVGTVTDTQYF	TRBV4-3	.	TRBD1	TRBJ2-3
TGTGCCAGCAGCTTCTTGTGGGGCACTGAAGCTTTCTTT	CASSFLWGTEAFF	TRBV7-2	.	.	TRBJ1-1
TGCGCCAGCAGCTTCAGCGGAGTAAAAGAGACCCAGTACTTC	CASSFSGVKETQYF	TRBV5-1	.	.	TRBJ2-5
TGTGCTAGCAGCATAACAGGGGGCGCTTCTGGGACCCAGTACTTC	CASSITGGASGTQYF	TRBV7-7	.	TRBD1	TRBJ2-5
TGTGCCAGCGGGGACCGTGCCGGAGGGCAGTACTTC	CASGDRAGGQYF	TRBV4-2	.	.	TRBJ2-7
TGTGCCAGCATCGAGGGGCAGGGGCGGCAGCCCCAGCATTTT	CASIEGQGRQPQHF	TRBV10-3	once	.	TRBJ1-5
TGTGCCAGCAGCCAAGATGGGCTAGCGAACTACAATGAGCAGTTCTTC	CASSQDGLANYNEQFF	TRBV4-2	.	.	TRBJ2-1
TGTGCCAGCAGCCAGGGGGAGGTTAGCACAGATACGCAGTATTTT	CASSQGEVSTDTQYF	TRBV7-9	.	.	TRBJ2-3
TGTGCCAGTAGTACTCCCTCGGGACCTAGCACAGATACGCAGTATTTT	CASSTPSGPSTDTQYF	TRBV19	.	.	TRBJ2-3
TGTGCCAGCAGCCCCAACAGGGGCCCCGCGGAGACCCAGTACTTC	CASSPNRGPAETQYF	TRBV7-3	once	TRBD1	TRBJ2-5
TGTGCCAGCAGCTCATGGGACCTCCCGCGCGACCGTGAAAAACTGTTTTTT	CASSSWDLPRDREKLFF	TRBV5-4	.	.	TRBJ1-4
TGTGCCAGCAGCTTGGACCGTTCCTACGAGCAGTACTTC	CASSLDRSYEQYF	TRBV5-6	.	.	TRBJ2-7
TGTGCCAGCAGTGATGGGGAGGGGGCGGTTGGTGAAAAACTGTTTTTT	CASSDGEGAVGEKLFF	TRBV2	.	TRBD1	TRBJ1-4
TGTGCCAGCAGTTTAAGAGGCAGGGGCAATCTTGGCTACACCTTC	CASSLRGRGNLGYTF	TRBV28	.	.	TRBJ1-2
TGCGCCAGCAGCTTGGTCCGGGGGACCGGGGAGCTGTTTTTT	CASSLVRGTGELFF	TRBV5-1	.	.	TRBJ2-2
TGCGCCAGCAGCCAAGATCGAATGGGCTATGGCTACACCTTC	CASSQDRMGYGYTF	TRBV4-1	once	.	TRBJ1-2
TGTGCCAGCAGCTTATCCAGCACAGATACGCAGTATTTT	CASSLSSTDTQYF	TRBV7-3	.	.	TRBJ2-3
TGTGCCAGCAGGGGACAGGCCCCAAACACCATATATTTT	CASRGQAPNTIYF	TRBV25-1	.	TRBD1	TRBJ1-3
TGTGCCAGCAATCAAGGAACAGGCCCGTCAACTAATGAAAAACTGTTTTTT	CASNQGTGPSTNEKLFF	TRBV2	.	.	TRBJ1-4
TGTGCCAGCTCACCACCCCTCGGGGTGAACACTGAAGCTTTCTTT	CASSPPLGVNTEAFF	TRBV18	.	.	TRBJ1-1
TGTGCCACCCCCCCCGGCAGCAACTCTGGAAACACCATATATTTT	CATPPGSNSGNTIYF	TRBV6-8	.	.	TRBJ1-3
TGTGCCAGCAGTTTGGGTCAGCCCCAGCATTTT	CASSLGQPQHF	TRBV28	.	.	TRBJ1-5
TGTGCCAGCAGCCCCGAGGGGCAGCCCCAAGAGACCCAGTACTTC	CASSPEGQPQETQYF	TRBV9	.	.	TRBJ2-5
TGTGCCAGCTCACAGGGACAAGCCGCAACTAATGAAAAACTGTTTTTT	CASSQGQAATNEKLFF	TRBV18	once	.	TRBJ1-4
TGCGCCAGCAGCCTAGGACAGGGGGGCGGCACCGGGGAGCTGTTTTTT	CASSLGQGGGTGELFF	TRBV5-1	.	TRBD1	TRBJ2-2
TGTGCCAGTAGTATGGGGCGGGGGACTCCAGGGAGGAATGAGCAGTTCTTC	CASSMGRGTPGRNEQFF	TRBV19	few	TRBD2	TRBJ2-1
TGTGCCACCAGCGTTGGCGGGAGCTATGGCTACACCTTC	CATSVGGSYGYTF	TRBV15	.	.	TRBJ1-2